This T cell receptor (beta chain) was recorded in a study of cytomegalovirus exposure and HLA in healthy donors. Study at large: As an earlier analysis found, roughly 180 million T cells yielded approximately 110 million unique TCR beta sequences. General study points: Indistinguishable V segments, including TRBV6-2 and TRBV6-3, were excluded.

V lost 3 bases to trimming and J lost 4 bases; unmatched junction nucleotides: 11. The CDR3 runs to 16 residues. The V gene's germline CDR1 is MGHRA and CDR2 YSYEKL. The PCR contained 60 Vbeta and 13 Jbeta primers. Method: immunoSEQ multiplex PCR; TCRdb's copy keeps in-frame clones and lacks some. This sample yields about 160,000 clones, of which around 84% are seen a single time; roughly 6.5% belongs to the top ten. Worth noting for this clone: Its antigen is unknown.

The clonotype comes from a man in his fifties or sixties in good health and CMV-seropositive. Sequencing was done on a sample of PBMCs. This chain joins TRBV4-1 and TRBJ1-2, with 7 bases identical to TRBD1. The CDR3 bases are TGCGCCAGCAGCCAGGGTCCCCGGGACAGTGGCTATGGCTACACCTTC. It translates to CASSQGPRDSGYGYTF.